The 15 T cell receptor beta chains below were found in one sample sequenced in a study of CD8+CD57+ T cells in acquired aplastic anemia. Genomic DNA acted as the template from which TCR beta VDJ combination and CDR3 sequence profiling were carried out. TCRdb called the reads again in MiXCR, with one record for every CDR3 protein. The sample shows a few hundred thousand distinct CDR3 sequences, under 40% of them seen only once. An expansion of CD8+CD57+ cells by flow cytometry had been shown in patients chosen for sequencing. Sample: sorted CD4+, CD8+, or CD8+CD57+ T cells (not recorded which) from PBMCs. The receptors come from a human donor with aplastic anemia.

CDR3 protein: CASSSTERPAFF. For the CDR3, the DNA is TGTGCCAGCAGTTCGACTGAGAGGCCAGCTTTCTTT. The V and J genes are TRBV12-3 or TRBV12-4 and TRBJ1-1, with D unclear. The CDR3 contains 12 residues. The V end lost 4 bases, the J end lost 10 bases, and 13 bases lay between the germline ends.

This clonotype was observed at least ten times. At one boundary the junction diverges from the germline segment, which might be a read error. V and J are TRBV2 and TRBJ2-1; a weak D match, TRBD2 (6 bases). The CDR3 has 14 residues. CDR1 is SNHLY and CDR2 is FYNNEI in the germline V gene. The DNA for the CDR3 is TGCGCCAGCTCATTCCTAGCGACCCAGACTGAGCAGTTCTTC. Protein sequence: CASSFLATQTEQFF.

This chain connects TRBV24-1 to TRBJ1-2, with 8 bases aligning to TRBD1. J gave up 4 bases and V 1 base, and 4 bases lay outside the gene matches. Germline V gives CDR1 KGHDR, CDR2 SFDVKD. This CDR3 comprises 15 residues. In DNA form, the CDR3 reads TGTGCCACCAGTGATTTAGGACAGGGAGCCTATGGCTACACCTTC. Encoded protein: CATSDLGQGAYGYTF.

This clonotype was picked up many times. V gene TRBV20-1 combines with J gene TRBJ1-6; D remains ambiguous. V was cut by 0 bases and J by 9 bases, with 15 bases left in between. CDR1 is DFQATT and CDR2 is SNEGSKA in the germline V gene (reference sequence). The CDR3 extends over 15 amino acids. The CDR3 DNA follows: TGCAGTGCTAGAGATGAGGCGATTAGTGGTTCACCCCTCCACTTT. Residues: CSARDEAISGSPLHF.

This chain joins TRBV15 and TRBJ2-5, with 11 bases fitting TRBD2. Trimming took 1 base from V and 5 from J; bases not matched to a gene: 15. Germline V CDR1 and CDR2: LNHNV, YYDKDF (reference sequence). The CDR3 sequence is 19 residues long. The CDR3 spells CATSRARGTSGGDGETQYF. The CDR3 DNA reads as TGTGCCACCAGCAGAGCTCGCGGCACTAGCGGGGGCGATGGTGAGACCCAGTACTTC.

This clonotype showed up just a few times. The chain has TRBV5-1 and TRBJ1-4, with D possibly being TRBD1 (5 bases). Trimming stripped 2 bases from V and 5 bases from J, with 10 bases between. This CDR3 has 14 residues. Per germline, CDR1 SGHRS and CDR2 YFSETQ. In nucleotides, the CDR3 is TGCGCCAGCAGCTTAGGACGGGGCAATGAAAAACTGTTTTTT. Translated: CASSLGRGNEKLFF.

Note on this clonotype: Being one base from a much bigger clone, this may be a read error. The V and J genes are TRBV29-1 and TRBJ1-2; no definite D call. The CDR3 consists of 10 residues. Per the germline V gene, CDR1 is SQVTM and CDR2 is ANQGSEA. The CDR3 DNA reads TGTTCTACCTCCTCCTATGGCTACACCTTC. The encoded protein is CSTSSYGYTF.

In regard to this clonotype: A read error may be the cause here, since a much bigger clone is one base away. The V gene is TRBV2, the J gene TRBJ1-2; D is perhaps TRBD1 (6 bases). The germline V gene encodes CDR1 SNHLY and CDR2 FYNNEI. The CDR3 runs to 14 residues. CDR3: CASSTDRTNYGHTF. For the CDR3, the DNA is TGTGCCAGCAGTACGGACAGAACTAACTATGGCCACACCTTC.

Remarks on this clonotype: One end of the junction fails to match germline, which may point to a read error. The gene calls are TRBV10-1 and TRBJ2-7; 11 bases fit TRBD2. Germline assignment: CDR1 WNHNN and CDR2 SYGVQD (reference sequence). The CDR3 has 16 amino acids. The CDR3 sequence is CASSWTSGLPSYEQYF. The CDR3 nucleotides are TGTGCCAGCAGCTGGACTAGCGGGCTGCCATCCTACGAGCAGTACTTC.

There are many counts of this clonotype. V and J are TRBV2 and TRBJ1-2; D call uncertain. The CDR3 totals 13 residues. The V gene lost 3 bases and the J gene lost 1 base, with 6 bases spanning the gap. Germline V lookup: CDR1 SNHLY, CDR2 FYNNEI. The CDR3 protein is CASSEDGNYGYTF. The CDR3 DNA is TGTGCCAGCAGTGAGGACGGTAACTATGGCTACACCTTC.

The chain has TRBV7-2 and TRBJ2-5, with D tentatively TRBD1 (6 bases). The end of the DNA fits TRBJ2-7 better, so the J call may be wrong. Germline V gene data show CDR1 as SGHTA and CDR2 as FQGNSA. This CDR3 region has 15 residues. CDR3 residues: CASSLGGGASYEQYF. CDR3 coding DNA: TGTGCCAGCAGCTTAGGTGGGGGCGCCTCCTACGAGCAGTACTTC.

This clonotype was picked up many times. The rearrangement links TRBV4-3 to TRBJ1-5; no clear D gene. CDR3 length: 14 residues. CDR1 LGHNA and CDR2 YSLEER come from the germline V gene. Trimming shortened V by 0 bases and J by 0 bases, and 3 bases separated the two germline ends. The CDR3 reads CASSQDPSNQPQHF. The CDR3 bases are TGCGCCAGCAGCCAAGATCCTAGCAATCAGCCCCAGCATTTT.

Details on this clonotype: With a much larger clone just one base away, this may be a read error. The chain joins TRBV29-1 to TRBJ2-2, with D tentatively TRBD2 (6 bases). V was pared by 7 bases and J by 4 bases, with 7 bases between. The CDR3 contains 11 residues. Germline values: CDR1 SQVTM, CDR2 ANQGSEA. The CDR3 protein is CSGGLTGELFF. In nucleotides, the CDR3 is TGCAGCGGGGGACTCACCGGGGAGCTGTTTTTT.

This clonotype was observed a few times. The J gene is TRBJ1-2, the V gene TRBV29-1; D unresolved. The CDR3 length is 16 residues. V lost 4 bases, J lost 0 bases, and 18 bases lay in between. Per the germline V gene, CDR1 is SQVTM and CDR2 is ANQGSEA. CDR3 nucleotide sequence: TGCAGCGTTGCCTCCTCAACGCCGCGACCTAACTATGGCTACACCTTC. This codes for CSVASSTPRPNYGYTF.

This clonotype was observed many times. The chain is built from TRBV7-2 and TRBJ2-7; 7 bases fit TRBD1. J was trimmed by 4 bases and V by 5 bases; bases with no gene match: 11. This CDR3 comprises 15 residues. CDR1 and CDR2 from the germline V gene are SGHTA and FQGNSA. For the CDR3, the DNA is TGTGCCAGCAGCCCACTCGCAGGGGGAATTTACGAGCAGTACTTC. It specifies CASSPLAGGIYEQYF.